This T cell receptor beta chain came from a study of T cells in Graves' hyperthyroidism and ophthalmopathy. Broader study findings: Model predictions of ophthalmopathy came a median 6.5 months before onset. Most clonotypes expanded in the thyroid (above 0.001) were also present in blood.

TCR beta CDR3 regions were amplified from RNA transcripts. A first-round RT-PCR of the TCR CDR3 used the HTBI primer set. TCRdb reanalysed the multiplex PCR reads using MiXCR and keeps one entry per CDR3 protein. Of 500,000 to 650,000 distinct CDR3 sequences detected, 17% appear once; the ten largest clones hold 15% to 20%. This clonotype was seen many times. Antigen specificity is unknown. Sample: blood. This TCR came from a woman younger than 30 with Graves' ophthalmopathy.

The CDR3 sequence is CASSTNTGELFF. CDR3 sequence (DNA): TGTGCCAGCAGCACGAACACCGGGGAGCTGTTTTTT. This chain links TRBV7-9 with TRBJ2-2; no clear D. The CDR3 spans 12 residues. V lost 5 bases, J lost 0 bases, and 1 base lay in between. The germline CDR1 and CDR2 sequences are SEHNR and FQNEAQ (reference sequence). Looking up the rest from reference TRBV7-9 and TRBJ2-2 gives the full variable domain: DTGVSQNPRHKITKRGQNVTFRCDPISEHNRLYWYRQTLGQGPEFLTYFQNEAQLEKSRLLSDRFSAERPKGSFSTLEIQRTEQGDSAMYLCASSTNTGELFFGEGSRLTVL.